The sequence of this T cell receptor (beta chain) was determined in a study of T cells in Graves' hyperthyroidism and ophthalmopathy. Regarding the study as a whole: Ophthalmopathy was told apart from stable hyperthyroidism by a 13 V-J model.

The germline V and J ends were trimmed by 3 bases and 6 bases, with 11 bases remaining between them. Germline V lookup: CDR1 KGHSH, CDR2 LQKENI. This CDR3 spans 14 amino acids. A remark on this clonotype: What it recognizes is unknown.

RNA transcripts gave rise to amplified TCR beta CDR3 regions. Primed by the HTBI set, a first-round RT-PCR was run on the TCR CDR3. Using its own MiXCR run on the multiplex PCR reads, TCRdb lists one record per CDR3 protein. The sample shows fewer than 900,000 distinct CDR3 sequences, 16% of them seen only once. This TCR came from a man aged 18 to 30 with Graves' hyperthyroidism. Sequencing input: blood. The rearrangement uses TRBV18 and TRBJ2-2; weak D call: TRBD1 (5 bases). DNA for the CDR3: TGTGCCAGCTCACCGCAACAGGTAGCCGGGGAGCTGTTTTTT. Translated, it gives CASSPQQVAGELFF.